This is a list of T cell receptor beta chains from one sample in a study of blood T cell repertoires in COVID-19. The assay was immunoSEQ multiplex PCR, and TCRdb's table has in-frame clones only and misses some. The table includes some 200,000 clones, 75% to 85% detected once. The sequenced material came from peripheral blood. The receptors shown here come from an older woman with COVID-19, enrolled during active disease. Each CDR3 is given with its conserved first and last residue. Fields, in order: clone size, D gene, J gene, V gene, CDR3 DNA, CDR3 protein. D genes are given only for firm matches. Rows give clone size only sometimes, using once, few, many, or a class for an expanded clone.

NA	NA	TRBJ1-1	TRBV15	TGTGCCACCAGCAGAGGGACACGGAACACTGAAGCTTTCTTT	CATSRGTRNTEAFF
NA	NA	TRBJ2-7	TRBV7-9	TGTGCCAGCAGCCCCCCGGCCGGTCGGGATTGGGACTACGAGCAGTACTTC	CASSPPAGRDWDYEQYF
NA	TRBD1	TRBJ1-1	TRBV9	TGTGCCAGCAGCGTACAAGGGGGCGGGAACACTGAAGCTTTCTTT	CASSVQGGGNTEAFF
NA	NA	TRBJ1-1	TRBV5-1	TGCGCCAGCTCTCAGGGTAGAGGAACTGAAGCTTTCTTT	CASSQGRGTEAFF
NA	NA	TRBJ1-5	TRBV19	TGTGCCAGTAGTATATCGAGGCAGGGGAGCTATAGCAATCAGCCCCAGCATTTT	CASSISRQGSYSNQPQHF
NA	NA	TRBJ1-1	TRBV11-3	TGTGCCAGCAGCTTAACGAGGACGGGGGGCACTGAAGCTTTCTTT	CASSLTRTGGTEAFF
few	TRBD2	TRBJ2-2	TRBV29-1	TGCAGCGTTGAAACAATTCCTAGCGGGGGTTTCACCGGGGAGCTGTTTTTT	CSVETIPSGGFTGELFF
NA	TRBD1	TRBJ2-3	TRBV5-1	TGCGCCAGCAGCCTTGGTATAGGGGGCGCAGATACGCAGTATTTT	CASSLGIGGADTQYF
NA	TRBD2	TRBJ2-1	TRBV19	TGTGCCAGTAGTATACGGGGGACTAGCCTCTCCTACAATGAGCAGTTCTTC	CASSIRGTSLSYNEQFF
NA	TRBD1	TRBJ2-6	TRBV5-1	TGCGCCAGCAGCTTGGAGGGGGCTCCTGGGGCCAACGTCCTGACTTTC	CASSLEGAPGANVLTF
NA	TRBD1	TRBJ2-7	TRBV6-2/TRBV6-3	TGTGCCAGCAGTTACCTCGGGACAGGTGCCTACGAGCAGTACTTC	CASSYLGTGAYEQYF
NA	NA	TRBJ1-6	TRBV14	TGTGCCAGCAGCCAACAGGCCAATTCACCCCTCCACTTT	CASSQQANSPLHF
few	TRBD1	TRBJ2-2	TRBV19	TGTGCCAGTAGTATTATAGGGGGCGCAACCGGGGAGCTGTTTTTT	CASSIIGGATGELFF
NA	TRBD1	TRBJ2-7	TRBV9	TGTGCCAGCAGCGTACAGGGGGCTCTGCCCTACGAGCAGTACTTC	CASSVQGALPYEQYF
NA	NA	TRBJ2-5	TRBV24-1	TGTGCCACCAGTGATCTCGAGGGACTCGGCCAAGAGACCCAGTACTTC	CATSDLEGLGQETQYF
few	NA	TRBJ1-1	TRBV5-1	TGCGCCAGCAGCGGGGGGACCTACACTGAAGCTTTCTTT	CASSGGTYTEAFF
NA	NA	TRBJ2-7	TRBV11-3	TGTGCCAGCAGCTTAGCTGGGATGGCGGACGGAGGGACGGCGTACGAGCAGTACTTC	CASSLAGMADGGTAYEQYF
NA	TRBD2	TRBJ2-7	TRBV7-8	TGTGCCAGCAGCTTCCGAAGCGGGGGGGCTTACGAGCAGTACTTC	CASSFRSGGAYEQYF
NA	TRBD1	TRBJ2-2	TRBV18	TGTGCCAGCTCACCCGGGACAGGTTGGACCGGGGAGCTGTTTTTT	CASSPGTGWTGELFF
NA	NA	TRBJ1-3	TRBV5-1	TGCGCCAGCAGCTCGGGACTCGGAAACACCATATATTTT	CASSSGLGNTIYF
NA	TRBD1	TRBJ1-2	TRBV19	TGTGCCAGTACAATCTTAGGACAGGGGGCCCTGGTTGGTGGCTACACCTTC	CASTILGQGALVGGYTF
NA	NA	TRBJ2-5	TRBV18	TGTGCCAGCTCAACAAATAACAGGGTCCAAGGGGAGACCCAGTACTTC	CASSTNNRVQGETQYF
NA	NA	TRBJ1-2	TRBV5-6	TGTGCCAGCAGCCCAACAGGGATCGACTATGGCTACACCTTC	CASSPTGIDYGYTF
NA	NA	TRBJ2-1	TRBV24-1	TGTGCCACCAGTGATGCCCCCCGGGACTGGGCGGTCAATGAGCAGTTCTTC	CATSDAPRDWAVNEQFF
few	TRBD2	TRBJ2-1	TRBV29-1	TGCAGCGTTGAATCACTAGCGGGGAGTGAGCAGTTCTTC	CSVESLAGSEQFF
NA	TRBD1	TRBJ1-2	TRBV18	TGTGCCAGCTCACCGGCGGGGACAGCCAAATCCGGCTACACCTTC	CASSPAGTAKSGYTF
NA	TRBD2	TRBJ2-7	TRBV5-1	TGCGCCAGCAGCTTGGATGCGGGAGGGCCATACGAGCAGTACTTC	CASSLDAGGPYEQYF
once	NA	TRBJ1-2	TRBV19	TGTGCCAGTAGCGCCCTCCCTATCGGCTACACCTTC	CASSALPIGYTF
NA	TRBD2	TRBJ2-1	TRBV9	TGTGCCAGCAGCGCTAGCGGGGGATCCTACAATGAGCAGTTCTTC	CASSASGGSYNEQFF
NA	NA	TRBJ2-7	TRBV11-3	TGTGCCAGCAGCCCAACAGGGAACCTCTACGAGCAGTACTTC	CASSPTGNLYEQYF
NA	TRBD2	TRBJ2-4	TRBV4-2	TGTGCCAGCAGCCAAGATGAACGGCTAGCGGGAGGTCGAGCCAAAAACATTCAGTACTTC	CASSQDERLAGGRAKNIQYF
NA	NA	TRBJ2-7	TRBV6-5	TGTGCCAGCAGCCTACAGGGATGGCAGTACTTC	CASSLQGWQYF
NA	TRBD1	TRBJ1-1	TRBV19	TGTGCCAGTGGATCCGACAGGGACACTGAAGCTTTCTTT	CASGSDRDTEAFF
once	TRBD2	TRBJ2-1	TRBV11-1	TGTGCCAGCAGCTTAGTCGGGAGGGCCTTTAATGAGCAGTTCTTC	CASSLVGRAFNEQFF
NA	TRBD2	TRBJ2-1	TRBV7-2	TGTGCCAGCAGCTCGGGACTAGCGGGAGATGAGCAGTTCTTC	CASSSGLAGDEQFF
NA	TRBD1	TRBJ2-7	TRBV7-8	TGTGCCAGCAGCTATTCCCGGGACAGGACACCCTACGAGCAGTACTTC	CASSYSRDRTPYEQYF
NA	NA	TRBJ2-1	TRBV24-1	TGTGCCACCAGTGAGGCAGGGCCCTACAATGAGCAGTTCTTC	CATSEAGPYNEQFF
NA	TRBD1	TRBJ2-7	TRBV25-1	TGTGCCAGCAGAGGGACAGCCAGCTCCTACGAGCAGTACTTC	CASRGTASSYEQYF
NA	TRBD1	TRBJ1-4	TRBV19	TGTGCCAGTAGTTCGACAGGGCCTTGGGAAAAACTGTTTTTT	CASSSTGPWEKLFF
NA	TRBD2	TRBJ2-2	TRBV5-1	TGCGCCAGCAGCAGGGACTATAACACCGGGGAGCTGTTTTTT	CASSRDYNTGELFF
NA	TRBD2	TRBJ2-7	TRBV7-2	TGTGCCAGCAGCCCCGTCCCTAGCGGGGGTAACGAGCAGTACTTC	CASSPVPSGGNEQYF
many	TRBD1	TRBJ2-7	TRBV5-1	TGCGCCAGCAGCAGCGGGACAGGGGTGGGGGAGCAGTACTTC	CASSSGTGVGEQYF
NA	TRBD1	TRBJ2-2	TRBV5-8	TGTGCCAGCAGCTTGGAACGGGCAGGGGGCGTCGACACCGGGGAGCTGTTTTTT	CASSLERAGGVDTGELFF
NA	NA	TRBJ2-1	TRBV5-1	TGCGCCAGCAGCTTGTACGTTAGTAGCGGAACCAATGAGCAGTTCTTC	CASSLYVSSGTNEQFF
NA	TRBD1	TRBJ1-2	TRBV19	TGTGCCAGTAGCCGGACAGGGGAGGAGTATGGCTACACCTTC	CASSRTGEEYGYTF
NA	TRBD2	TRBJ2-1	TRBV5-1	TGCGCCAGCAGCCCCGGGACTAGTAACTACAATGAGCAGTTCTTC	CASSPGTSNYNEQFF
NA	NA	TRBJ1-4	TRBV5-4	TGTGCCAGCAGCTTGAGGCGGGGGGCGGGTGAAAAACTGTTTTTT	CASSLRRGAGEKLFF
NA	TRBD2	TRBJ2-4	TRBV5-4	TGTGCCAGCAGCGGGGGCGGGGGGGCCAAAAACATTCAGTACTTC	CASSGGGGAKNIQYF
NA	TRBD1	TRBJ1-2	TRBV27	TGTGCCAGCTGGGACCAGGGGGCGCGGGGCTACACCTTC	CASWDQGARGYTF
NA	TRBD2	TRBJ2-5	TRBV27	TGTGCCAGCCGTCGGGCGGGAGTTGGGGAGACCCAGTACTTC	CASRRAGVGETQYF
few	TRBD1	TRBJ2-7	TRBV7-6	TGTGCCAGCAGCTTAGAGGCGGACAGGGGGACCTACGAGCAGTACTTC	CASSLEADRGTYEQYF
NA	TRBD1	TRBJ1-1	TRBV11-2	TGTGCCAGCAGACAGGGGGCCGCTGAAGCTTTCTTT	CASRQGAAEAFF
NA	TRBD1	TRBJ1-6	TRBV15	TGTGCCACCAGCAGAGATCCCGCAGGGGGCGTTAATTCACCCCTCCACTTT	CATSRDPAGGVNSPLHF
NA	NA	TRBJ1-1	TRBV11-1	TGTGCCAGCAGACACCCGAACACTGAAGCTTTCTTT	CASRHPNTEAFF
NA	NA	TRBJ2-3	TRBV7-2	TGTGCCAGCATGATCCCAGGCACAGATACGCAGTATTTT	CASMIPGTDTQYF
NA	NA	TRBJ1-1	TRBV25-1	TGTGCCAGCAGTGAAGACCAAATTCTAGGAGCTGAAGCTTTCTTT	CASSEDQILGAEAFF
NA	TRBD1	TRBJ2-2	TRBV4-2	TGTGCCAGCAGCCCCTGGACAGGGTCAGCCGGGGAGCTGTTTTTT	CASSPWTGSAGELFF
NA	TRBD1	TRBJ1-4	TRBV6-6	TGTGCCAGCAGTTATGGGACAGGCAACTATGAAAAACTGTTTTTT	CASSYGTGNYEKLFF
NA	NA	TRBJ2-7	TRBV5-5	TGTGCCAGCAGCTCCCAGGGGGGACTCTACTACGAGCAGTACTTC	CASSSQGGLYYEQYF